These 4 T cell receptor beta chains share one sample of origin, sequenced in a study of blood T cell repertoires in COVID-19. The data were produced by immunoSEQ multiplex PCR, yet TCRdb's version contains in-frame clones alone and is incomplete. Counted here are 100,000 to 130,000 clones, almost 85% occurring once; the ten biggest clones make up approximately 4.1%. Sequencing was carried out using peripheral blood. The receptors here all came from a human donor in a cohort sampled during active COVID-19.

The chain has TRBV7-2 and TRBJ2-3, with 7 bases aligning to TRBD1. The CDR3 runs to 15 residues. Germline lookup yields CDR1 SGHTA and CDR2 FQGNSA. The V and J ends lost 5 bases and 1 base, in that order; junction bases with no gene match: 6. CDR3 nucleotide sequence: TGTGCCAGCAGCCCCCGGCAGGGGGGCACAGATACGCAGTATTTT. This codes for CASSPRQGGTDTQYF.

The chain combines TRBV6-6 with TRBJ2-2; D unresolved. This CDR3 spans 15 amino acids. Trimming left V 0 bases short and J 0 bases short, with 5 bases between. Germline V gives CDR1 MNHNY, CDR2 SVGAGI (reference sequence). The CDR3, as DNA: TGTGCCAGCAGTTACTCCCAGGCGAACACCGGGGAGCTGTTTTTT. Translation gives CASSYSQANTGELFF.

The chain employs TRBV3-1 (or the pseudogene TRBV3-2) and TRBJ2-5; possibly TRBD2 for D (6 bases). The CDR3 sequence is 15 residues long. In germline, CDR1 is LGHDT, CDR2 YNNKEL (reference sequence). Trimming took off 4 bases at V and 5 bases at J, with 17 bases between the two ends. The CDR3 sequence: CASSPQGAGGETQYF. CDR3 nucleotide sequence: TGTGCCAGCAGCCCCCAAGGAGCGGGCGGGGAGACCCAGTACTTC.

This chain connects TRBV7-9 to TRBJ2-5, with 10 positions matching TRBD2. CDR1 and CDR2 from the germline V gene are SEHNR and FQNEAQ (reference sequence). Germline trimming cut 6 bases from V and 3 bases from J; bases unmatched to any gene: 7. The CDR3 is made up of 15 amino acids. CDR3 region: CASRFLAGDKETQYF. CDR3 coding DNA: TGTGCCAGCAGGTTTCTAGCGGGAGATAAAGAGACCCAGTACTTC.